In its sample, the clone carrying this T cell receptor beta chain was seen once. This specimen comes from a study of blood T cells in healthy people across ages. Trimming shortened V by 7 bases and J by 2 bases, and 11 bases separated the two germline ends. Germline CDR1 and CDR2: LGHDT and YNNKEL (reference sequence). CDR3 length: 13 amino acids. The authors ran a second PCR of about 6 to 11 cycles using a sample-barcoded 5' primer and a J-beta primer mix. One entry per CDR3 protein results from TCRdb running MiXCR on the 5' RACE reads. The sample has some 1.1 million distinct CDR3 sequences, 35% to 45% seen once.

The sample taken for sequencing was blood. The sequence was collected from a man between 18 and 35 years old in good health. The rearrangement joins TRBV3-1 to TRBJ1-2; no firm D call. The DNA of the CDR3 is TGTGCCAGCAACGCGGGAGAGAACTATGGCTACACCTTC. Translated: CASNAGENYGYTF.